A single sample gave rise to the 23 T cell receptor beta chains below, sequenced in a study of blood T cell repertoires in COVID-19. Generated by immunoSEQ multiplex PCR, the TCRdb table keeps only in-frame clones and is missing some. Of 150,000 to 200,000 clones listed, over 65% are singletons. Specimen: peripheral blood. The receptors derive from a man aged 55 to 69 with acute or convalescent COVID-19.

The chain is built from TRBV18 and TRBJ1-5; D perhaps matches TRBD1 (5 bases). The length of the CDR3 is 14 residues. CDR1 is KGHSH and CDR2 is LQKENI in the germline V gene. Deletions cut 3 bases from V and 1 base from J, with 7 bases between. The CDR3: CASSPQGSNQPQHF. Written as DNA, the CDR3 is TGTGCCAGCTCACCGCAGGGAAGCAATCAGCCCCAGCATTTT.

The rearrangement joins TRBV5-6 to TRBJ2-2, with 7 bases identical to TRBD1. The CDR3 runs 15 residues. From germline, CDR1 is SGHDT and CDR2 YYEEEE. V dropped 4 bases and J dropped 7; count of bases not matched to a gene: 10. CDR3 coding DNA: TGTGCCAGCAGCATGACAGGGTTTCGTCACGGGGAGCTGTTTTTT. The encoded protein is CASSMTGFRHGELFF.

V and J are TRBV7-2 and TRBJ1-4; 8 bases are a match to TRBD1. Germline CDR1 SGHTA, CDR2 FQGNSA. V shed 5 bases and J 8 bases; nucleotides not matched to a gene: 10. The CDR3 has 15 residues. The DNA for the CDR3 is TGTGCCAGCAGCACCGTAGACAGGGGACGAGAAAAACTGTTTTTT. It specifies CASSTVDRGREKLFF.

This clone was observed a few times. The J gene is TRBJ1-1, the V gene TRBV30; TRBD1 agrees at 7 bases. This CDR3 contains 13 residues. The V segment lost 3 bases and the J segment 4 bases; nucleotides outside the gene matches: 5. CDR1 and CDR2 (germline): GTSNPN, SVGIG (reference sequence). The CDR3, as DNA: TGTGCCTGGAGAGGCAGGGGGTTCACTGAAGCTTTCTTT. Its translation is CAWRGRGFTEAFF.

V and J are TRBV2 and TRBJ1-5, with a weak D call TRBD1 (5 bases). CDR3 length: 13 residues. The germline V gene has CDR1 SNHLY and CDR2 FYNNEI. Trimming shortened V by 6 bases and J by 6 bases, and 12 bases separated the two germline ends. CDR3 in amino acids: CASSLTDSQPQHF. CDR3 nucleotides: TGTGCCAGCAGCCTTACCGACAGTCAGCCCCAGCATTTT.

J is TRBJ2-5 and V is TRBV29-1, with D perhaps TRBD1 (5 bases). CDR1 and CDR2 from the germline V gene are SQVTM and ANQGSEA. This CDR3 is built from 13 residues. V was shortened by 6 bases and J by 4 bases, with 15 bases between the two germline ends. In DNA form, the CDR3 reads TGCAGCGTGGTGGCAGGGAAAGGAGAGACCCAGTACTTC. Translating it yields CSVVAGKGETQYF.

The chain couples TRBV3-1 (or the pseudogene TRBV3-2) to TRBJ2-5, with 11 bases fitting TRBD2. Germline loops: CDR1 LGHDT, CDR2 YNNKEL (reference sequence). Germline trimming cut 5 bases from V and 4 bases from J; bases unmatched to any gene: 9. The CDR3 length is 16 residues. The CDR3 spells CASSSLYSGGAETQYF. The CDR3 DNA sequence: TGTGCCAGCAGCTCTCTCTATAGCGGGGGGGCAGAGACCCAGTACTTC.

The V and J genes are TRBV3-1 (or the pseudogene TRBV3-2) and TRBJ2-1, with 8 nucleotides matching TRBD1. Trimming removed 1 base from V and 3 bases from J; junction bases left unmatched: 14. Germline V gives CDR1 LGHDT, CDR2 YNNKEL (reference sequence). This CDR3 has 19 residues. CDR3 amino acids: CASSQVSQGALNGYNEQFF. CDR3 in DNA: TGTGCCAGCAGCCAAGTCAGCCAGGGGGCTTTGAATGGCTACAATGAGCAGTTCTTC.

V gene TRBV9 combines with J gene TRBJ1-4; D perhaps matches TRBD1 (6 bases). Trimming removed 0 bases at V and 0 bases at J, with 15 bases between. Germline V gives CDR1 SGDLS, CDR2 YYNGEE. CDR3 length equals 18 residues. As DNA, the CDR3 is TGTGCCAGCAGCGTAGTTATAAGGCAGGGGCCAACTAATGAAAAACTGTTTTTT. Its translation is CASSVVIRQGPTNEKLFF.

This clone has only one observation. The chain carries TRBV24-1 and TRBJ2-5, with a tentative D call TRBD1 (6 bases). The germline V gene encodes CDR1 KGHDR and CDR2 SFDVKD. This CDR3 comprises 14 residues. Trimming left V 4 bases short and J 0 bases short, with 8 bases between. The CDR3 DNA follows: TGTGCCACCAGTGAGTGGGACAACCAAGAGACCCAGTACTTC. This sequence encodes CATSEWDNQETQYF.

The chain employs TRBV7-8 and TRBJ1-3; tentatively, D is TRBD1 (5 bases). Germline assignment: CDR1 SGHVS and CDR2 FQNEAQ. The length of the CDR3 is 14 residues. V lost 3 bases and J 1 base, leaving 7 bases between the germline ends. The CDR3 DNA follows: TGTGCCAGCAGCTTTGGGACTTCTGGAAACACCATATATTTT. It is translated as CASSFGTSGNTIYF.

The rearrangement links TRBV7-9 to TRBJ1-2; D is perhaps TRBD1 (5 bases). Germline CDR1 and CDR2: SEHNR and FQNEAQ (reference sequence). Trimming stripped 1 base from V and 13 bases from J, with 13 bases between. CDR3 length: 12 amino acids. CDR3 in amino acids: CASSLDLTGRTF. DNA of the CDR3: TGTGCCAGCAGCTTAGATCTCACAGGACGCACCTTC.

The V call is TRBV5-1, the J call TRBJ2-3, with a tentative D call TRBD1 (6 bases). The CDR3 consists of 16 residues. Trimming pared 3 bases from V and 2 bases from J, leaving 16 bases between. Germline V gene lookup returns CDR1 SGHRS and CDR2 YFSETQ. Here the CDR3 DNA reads TGCGCCAGCAGCTACGATACAGGGTCCAACACAGATACGCAGTATTTT. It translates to CASSYDTGSNTDTQYF.

The CDR3 reads CASSEPGLVAYNEQFF. In nucleotides, the CDR3 is TGCGCCAGCAGTGAACCGGGACTAGTTGCTTACAATGAGCAGTTCTTC. V is TRBV10-2 and J is TRBJ2-1, with TRBD2 matching over 8 bases. With 3 bases clipped from V and 4 bases from J, the junction kept 8 bases outside the gene matches. CDR3 length equals 16 residues. Germline CDR1 is WSHSY and CDR2 is SAAADI.

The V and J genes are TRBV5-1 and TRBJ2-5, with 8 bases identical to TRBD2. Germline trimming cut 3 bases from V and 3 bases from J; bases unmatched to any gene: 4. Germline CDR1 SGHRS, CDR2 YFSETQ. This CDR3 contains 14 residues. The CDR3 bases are TGCGCCAGCAGCTCCCTTAGCGGGGAAGAGACCCAGTACTTC. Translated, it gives CASSSLSGEETQYF.

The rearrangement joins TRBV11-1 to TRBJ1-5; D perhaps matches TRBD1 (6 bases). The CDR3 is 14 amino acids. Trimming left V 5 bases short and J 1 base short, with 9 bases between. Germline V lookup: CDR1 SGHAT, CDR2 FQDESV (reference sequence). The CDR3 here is CASSAGQSNQPQHF. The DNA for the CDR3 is TGTGCCAGCAGCGCCGGACAGAGCAATCAGCCCCAGCATTTT.

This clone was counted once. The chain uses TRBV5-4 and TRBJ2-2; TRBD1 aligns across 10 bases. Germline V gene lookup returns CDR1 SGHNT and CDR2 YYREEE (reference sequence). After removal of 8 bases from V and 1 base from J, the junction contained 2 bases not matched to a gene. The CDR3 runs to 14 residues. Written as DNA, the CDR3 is TGTGCCAGTCGGACAGGGGGGAACACCGGGGAGCTGTTTTTT. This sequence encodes CASRTGGNTGELFF.

The CDR3, as DNA: TGTGCCAGCAGCTTAGCGGCTCTGAACACCGGGGAGCTGTTTTTT. Its protein product is CASSLAALNTGELFF. V usage is TRBV7-9 and J usage is TRBJ2-2, with D hard to call. Trimming took off 0 bases at V and 1 base at J, with 6 bases between the two ends. CDR1 is SEHNR and CDR2 is FQNEAQ in the germline V gene (reference sequence). The CDR3 spans 15 residues.

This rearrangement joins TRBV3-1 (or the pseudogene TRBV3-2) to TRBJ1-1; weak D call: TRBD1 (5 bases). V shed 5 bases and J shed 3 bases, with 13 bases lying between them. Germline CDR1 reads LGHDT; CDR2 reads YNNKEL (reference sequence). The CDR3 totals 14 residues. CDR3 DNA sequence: TGTGCCAGCAGCGTTCGGACACGTCACACTGAAGCTTTCTTT. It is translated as CASSVRTRHTEAFF.

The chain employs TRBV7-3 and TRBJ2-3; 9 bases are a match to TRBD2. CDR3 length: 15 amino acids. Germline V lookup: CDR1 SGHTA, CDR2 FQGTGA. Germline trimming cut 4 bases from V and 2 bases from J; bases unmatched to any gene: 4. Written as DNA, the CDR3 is TGTGCCAGCAGCTCCATAGCGGGGGACACAGATACGCAGTATTTT. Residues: CASSSIAGDTDTQYF.

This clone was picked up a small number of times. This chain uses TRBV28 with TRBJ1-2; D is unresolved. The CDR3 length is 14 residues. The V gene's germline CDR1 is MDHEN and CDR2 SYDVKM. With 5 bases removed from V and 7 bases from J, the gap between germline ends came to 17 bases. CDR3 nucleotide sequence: TGTGCCAGCAGTAATAAGGATATTCGAGGTGGCTACACCTTC. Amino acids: CASSNKDIRGGYTF.

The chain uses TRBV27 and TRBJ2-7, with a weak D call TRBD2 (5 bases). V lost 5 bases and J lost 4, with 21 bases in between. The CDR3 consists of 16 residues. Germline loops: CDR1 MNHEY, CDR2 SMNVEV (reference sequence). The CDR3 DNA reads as TGTGCCAGCAGTCCCGCCGGACGGACGACTATGTACGAGCAGTACTTC. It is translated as CASSPAGRTTMYEQYF.

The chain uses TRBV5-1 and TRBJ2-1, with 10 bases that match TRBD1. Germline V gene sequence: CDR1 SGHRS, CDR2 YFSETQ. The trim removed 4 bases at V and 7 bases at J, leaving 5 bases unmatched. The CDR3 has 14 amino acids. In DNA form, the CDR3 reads TGCGCCAGCAGCCCGGGACAGGGGAGAAATGAGCAGTTCTTC. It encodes CASSPGQGRNEQFF.